Sequencing of this TCR beta chain was carried out in a study of Ad26.COV2.S vaccination and SARS-CoV-2 variants. Study-wide background: Ad26.COV2.S shots went into the muscle once or twice, 56 days apart.

In germline, CDR1 is SNHLY, CDR2 FYNNEI. The length of the CDR3 is 15 residues. Deletions cut 3 bases from V and 0 bases from J, with 11 bases between. Only in-frame clones appear in the TCRdb table, and some are missing; sequencing was by immunoSEQ multiplex PCR. The data show around 270,000 clones, 87% seen once. This clone has more than one count but fewer than ten. What it binds is not known. Study outcomes and limitations: The breadth of spike-specific CD8+ and CD4+ T cell responses after vaccination was reportedly substantial. Comparable non-spike TCR breadth was observed in vaccine and placebo recipients.

Treatment here: 15 to 20 received Ad26.COV2.S at low or high dose, single or two shots; five or six received placebo; per-sample allocation not given. Collection of samples fell on day 63 after the first vaccine or placebo injection. An Ad26 vector carrying the Wuhan-strain SARS-CoV-2 spike served as the vaccine. The sequencing used peripheral blood, collected in a trial of Ad26.COV2.S vaccine versus placebo. The chain has TRBV2 and TRBJ1-2, with TRBD1 as a possible D gene (6 bases). The sequence came from a person aged 18-60 years who received the Ad26.COV2.S COVID-19 vaccine or a placebo. The CDR3 is CASSDEGGANYGYTF. CDR3 coding DNA: TGTGCCAGCAGTGACGAAGGGGGAGCTAACTATGGCTACACCTTC.